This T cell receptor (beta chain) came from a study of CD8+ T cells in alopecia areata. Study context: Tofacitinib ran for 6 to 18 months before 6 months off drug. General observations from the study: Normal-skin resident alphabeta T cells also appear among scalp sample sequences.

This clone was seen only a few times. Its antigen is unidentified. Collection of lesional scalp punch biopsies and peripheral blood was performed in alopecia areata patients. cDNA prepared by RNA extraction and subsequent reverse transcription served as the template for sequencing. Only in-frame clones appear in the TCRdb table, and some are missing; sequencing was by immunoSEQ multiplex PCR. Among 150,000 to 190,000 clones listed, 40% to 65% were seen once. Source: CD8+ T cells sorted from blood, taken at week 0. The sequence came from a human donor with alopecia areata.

Here the CDR3 DNA reads TGCGCCAGCAGCGCGGGACTAGCAGGTGGTAACACCGGGGAGCTGTTTTTT. As protein: CASSAGLAGGNTGELFF. The V and J genes are TRBV5-1 and TRBJ2-2, with TRBD2 identical over 9 bases. Germline-derived CDR1 and CDR2 are SGHRS and YFSETQ. With V trimmed by 4 bases and J by 2 bases, 9 bases remained unmatched. The CDR3 spans 17 residues.